Presented here are 6 T cell receptor beta chains from one specimen sequenced in a study of T cells after yellow fever vaccination. Via MiXCR, TCRdb re-called the 5' RACE reads, giving one row per CDR3 protein. The table records 550,000 or so distinct CDR3 sequences, around 21% of them present only once. Sequenced here: PBMCs, sampled 15 days after the yellow fever booster vaccination. The receptors were gathered from a man aged 30 to 45 who received the YFV17D yellow fever vaccine.

The sample holds a few counts of this clonotype. The V and J genes are TRBV7-8 and TRBJ2-3; no clear D. Germline V CDR1 and CDR2: SGHVS, FQNEAQ. The CDR3 totals 15 residues. V lost 1 base to trimming and J lost 0 bases, with 8 bases between them. The CDR3 region is CASSLVNPSTDTQYF. As DNA, the CDR3 is TGTGCCAGCAGCTTAGTCAATCCTAGCACAGATACGCAGTATTTT.

This clonotype was seen more than once but under ten times. CDR3 region: CASSYELGLNEKLFF. The CDR3 DNA follows: TGTGCCAGCAGTTACGAATTGGGACTGAATGAAAAACTGTTTTTT. The chain combines TRBV6-5 with TRBJ1-4; D possibly corresponds to TRBD1 (5 bases). The length of the CDR3 is 15 residues. Germline V lookup: CDR1 MNHEY, CDR2 SVGAGI. Between the trimmed V and J ends, which lost 2 bases and 5 bases, there was a span of 12 bases.

This clonotype was observed a few times. Written as DNA, the CDR3 is TGTGCCAGCAGTGAGGATCCCAATGAGCAGTTCTTC. It translates to CASSEDPNEQFF. This chain links TRBV2 with TRBJ2-1; D gene ambiguous. CDR3 length: 12 residues. V was trimmed by 3 bases and J by 6 bases, leaving 6 bases between them. Germline CDR1 is SNHLY and CDR2 is FYNNEI.

The table lists this clonotype with a count of one. This chain connects TRBV19 to TRBJ1-5; the D is unclear. With 1 base removed from V and 9 bases from J, the gap between germline ends came to 10 bases. There are 13 residues in the CDR3. CDR1 and CDR2 from the germline V gene are LNHDA and SQIVND (reference sequence). CDR3 region: CASSIGTAWPQHF. Here the CDR3 DNA reads TGTGCCAGTAGTATAGGGACGGCCTGGCCCCAGCATTTT.

The V and J genes are TRBV6-2 or TRBV6-3 and TRBJ2-1; unclear D gene. Germline-derived CDR1 and CDR2 are MNHEY and SVGEGT. The CDR3 contains 13 residues. Trimming cost V 7 bases and J 0 bases, with 7 bases left between them. The DNA of the CDR3 is TGTGCCAGCACTTTGGACTCCTACAATGAGCAGTTCTTC. Protein: CASTLDSYNEQFF.

The V call is TRBV5-1, the J call TRBJ2-1; D gene unclear. The germline V gene encodes CDR1 SGHRS and CDR2 YFSETQ. The V and J ends lost 4 bases and 0 bases respectively, with 11 bases between them. This CDR3 contains 15 residues. The CDR3 region has the DNA TGCGCCAGCAGCCTTGACCTACTCTCCTACAATGAGCAGTTCTTC. This encodes CASSLDLLSYNEQFF.